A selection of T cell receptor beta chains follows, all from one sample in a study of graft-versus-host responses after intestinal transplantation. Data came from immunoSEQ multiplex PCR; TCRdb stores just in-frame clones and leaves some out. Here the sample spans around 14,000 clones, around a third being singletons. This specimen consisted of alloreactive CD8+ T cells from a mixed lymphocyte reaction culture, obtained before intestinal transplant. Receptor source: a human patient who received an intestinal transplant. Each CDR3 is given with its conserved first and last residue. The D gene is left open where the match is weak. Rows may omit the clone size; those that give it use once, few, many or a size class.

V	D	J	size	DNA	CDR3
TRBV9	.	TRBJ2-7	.	TGTGCCAGCAGCGTAACCGGACATGGACCCTACGAGCAGTACTTC	CASSVTGHGPYEQYF
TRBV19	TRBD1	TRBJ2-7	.	TGTGCCAGTAGTACAACCCGGACAGGGGGGTACGAGCAGTACTTC	CASSTTRTGGYEQYF
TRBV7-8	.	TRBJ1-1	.	TGTGCCAGCAGCCCAAAGACAGGACCGCCTTTCTTT	CASSPKTGPPFF
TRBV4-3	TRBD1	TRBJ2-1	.	TGCGCCAGCAGCCAAGACCTCGGACAGGGGGTGATTGAGCAGTTCTTC	CASSQDLGQGVIEQFF
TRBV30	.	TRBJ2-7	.	TGTGCCTGGTCCCATCCCCAGTACGAGCAGTACTTC	CAWSHPQYEQYF
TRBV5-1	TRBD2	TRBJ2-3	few	TGCGCCAGCAGCTGGCCGGGCGGGGGGAGCACAGATACGCAGTATTTT	CASSWPGGGSTDTQYF
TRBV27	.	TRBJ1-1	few	TGTGCCAGCAGTTTGGGCCGGTTGAACACTGAAGCTTTCTTT	CASSLGRLNTEAFF
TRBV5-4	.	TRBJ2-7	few	TGTGCCAGCAGCCTCACGAGCTCCTACGAGCAGTACTTC	CASSLTSSYEQYF
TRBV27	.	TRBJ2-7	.	TGTGCCAGCAGTTTAGGACAAAATTACGAGCAGTACTTC	CASSLGQNYEQYF
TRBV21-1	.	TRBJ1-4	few	TGTGCCAGCAGCCCTCGACAGCTCGTTAATGAAAAACTGTTTTTT	CASSPRQLVNEKLFF
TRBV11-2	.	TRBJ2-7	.	TGTGCCAGCAGCCCTACTACCGGGAACTCCTGGGAGCAGTACTTC	CASSPTTGNSWEQYF
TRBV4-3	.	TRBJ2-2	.	TGCGCCAGCAGCCAAGGGACATCGAACACCGGGGAGCTGTTTTTT	CASSQGTSNTGELFF
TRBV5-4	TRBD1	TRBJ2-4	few	TGTGCCAGCAGCAATTATGGGACAGAAAACATTCAGTACTTC	CASSNYGTENIQYF
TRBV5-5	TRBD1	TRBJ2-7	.	TGTGCCAGCAGCTTGGTATCGTGGGGGGGGGACAGGGACTACGAGCAGTACTTC	CASSLVSWGGDRDYEQYF
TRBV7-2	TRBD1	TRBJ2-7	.	TGTGCCAGCAGCTTAGTTTCGGGCGGACAGGGGCTCTACGAGCAGTACTTC	CASSLVSGGQGLYEQYF
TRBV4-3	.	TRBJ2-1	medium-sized	TGCGCCAGCAGCCAAGATGGTACAACCTACAATGAGCAGTTCTTC	CASSQDGTTYNEQFF
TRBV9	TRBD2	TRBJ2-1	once	TGTGCCAGCAGCGTAGGGACTAGCGGGGGGGGTCCTGGGAATGAGCAGTTCTTC	CASSVGTSGGGPGNEQFF
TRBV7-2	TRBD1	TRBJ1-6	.	TGTGCCAGCAGTCATGGCGGGACAGTCAATTCACCCCTCCACTTT	CASSHGGTVNSPLHF
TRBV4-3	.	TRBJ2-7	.	TGCGCCAGCAGCCAAGATCCGGGGGAGTCCTACGAGCAGTACTTC	CASSQDPGESYEQYF
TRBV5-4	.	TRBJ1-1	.	TGTGCCAGCAGCTTGTACGGCAGCGCTGATGAAGCTTTCTTT	CASSLYGSADEAFF
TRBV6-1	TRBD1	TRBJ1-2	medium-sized	TGTGCCAGCCGCAACCGGGACAGGCGGTATGGCTACACCTTC	CASRNRDRRYGYTF
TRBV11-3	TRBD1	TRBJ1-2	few	TGTGCCAGCAGCTCCACAGGGGATGGCTACACCTTC	CASSSTGDGYTF
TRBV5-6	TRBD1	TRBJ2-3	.	TGTGCCAGCAGCTTGGAGGTGGGACAGGGAAGAACAGATACGCAGTATTTT	CASSLEVGQGRTDTQYF
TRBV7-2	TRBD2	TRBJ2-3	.	TGTGCCAGCAGCGCTTCGGGGGGGTTAGACACAGATACGCAGTATTTT	CASSASGGLDTDTQYF
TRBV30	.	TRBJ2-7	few	TGTGCCTGGAGTGTTGGGCGTTCCTACGAGCAGTACTTC	CAWSVGRSYEQYF
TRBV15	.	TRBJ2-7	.	TGTGCCACCAGCAGGGGGTCGCAGGGCACTAACTCCTACGAGCAGTACTTC	CATSRGSQGTNSYEQYF
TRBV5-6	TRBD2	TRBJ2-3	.	TGTGCCAGCAGCTTGGGTGGACTAGCTCCGGATACGCAGTATTTT	CASSLGGLAPDTQYF
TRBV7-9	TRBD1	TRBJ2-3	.	TGTGCCAGCAGCACCCGGGACAGAGCCACAGATACGCAGTATTTT	CASSTRDRATDTQYF
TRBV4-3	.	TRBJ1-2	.	TGCGCCAGCAGCCAAGATAGTATCGGGGGTAGAGGCTACACCTTC	CASSQDSIGGRGYTF
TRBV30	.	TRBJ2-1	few	TGTGCCTGGAGTGTTCTAGCAGGCAATAATGAGCAGTTCTTC	CAWSVLAGNNEQFF
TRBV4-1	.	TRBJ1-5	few	TGCGCCAGCAGCCAAGATGGCGGGGTCAGGCCCCAGCATTTT	CASSQDGGVRPQHF
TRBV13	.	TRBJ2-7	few	TGTGCCAGCAGCAAAGGACTAACGTCGAACTCAGAGCAGTACTTC	CASSKGLTSNSEQYF
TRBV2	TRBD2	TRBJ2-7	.	TGTGCCAGCAGTGAAGCGACTAGCGGGGTCTACGAGCAGTACTTC	CASSEATSGVYEQYF
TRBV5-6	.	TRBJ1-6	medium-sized	TGTGCCAGCAGCTTCGGACGGGGGAAGAGGGAAAATTCACCCCTCCACTTT	CASSFGRGKRENSPLHF
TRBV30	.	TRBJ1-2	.	TGTGCCTGGGAGCTTTCGGCGGGGGCTGGCTACACCTTC	CAWELSAGAGYTF
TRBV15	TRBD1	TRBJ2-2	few	TGTGCCACCAGCAGAGCCGACAGGGGGTCCCCCGGGGAGCTGTTTTTT	CATSRADRGSPGELFF
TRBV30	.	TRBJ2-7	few	TGTGCCTGGAGTGTTGGGGGCGCCCTCGAGCAGTACTTC	CAWSVGGALEQYF
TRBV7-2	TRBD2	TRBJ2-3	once	TGTGCCAGCAGCGGGATAGCGGGGGGTGTAGGCACGCAGTATTTT	CASSGIAGGVGTQYF
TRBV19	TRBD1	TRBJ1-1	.	TGTGCCAGTCGGGACAGTGAAAAAGCTTTCTTT	CASRDSEKAFF
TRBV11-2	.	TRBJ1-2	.	TGTGCCAGCAGCCCCACCACAGGTCTCGGCTACACCTTC	CASSPTTGLGYTF
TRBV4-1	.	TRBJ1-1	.	TGCGCCAGCAGCCAAGGTATCTCAGGATCTAACACTGAAGCTTTCTTT	CASSQGISGSNTEAFF
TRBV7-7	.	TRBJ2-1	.	TGTGCCAGCAGCCCCGGGGTAGCGGATAACAATGAGCAGTTCTTC	CASSPGVADNNEQFF
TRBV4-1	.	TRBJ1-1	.	TGCGCCAGCAGCCTTGTCGTGAACACTGAAGCTTTCTTT	CASSLVVNTEAFF
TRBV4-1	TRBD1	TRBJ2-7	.	TGCGCCAGCAGCCACTCGACAGGGGGATACGAGCAGTACTTC	CASSHSTGGYEQYF
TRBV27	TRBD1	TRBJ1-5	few	TGTGCCAGCAGTTTAGGGACAGGGGGCCAATATAGCAATCAGCCCCAGCATTTT	CASSLGTGGQYSNQPQHF
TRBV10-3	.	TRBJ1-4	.	TGTGCCATCAAGGGGGTTAATAATGAAAAACTGTTTTTT	CAIKGVNNEKLFF
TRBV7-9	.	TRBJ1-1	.	TGTGCCAGCAGCGGCGGGGTAACCACTGAAGCTTTCTTT	CASSGGVTTEAFF
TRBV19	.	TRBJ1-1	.	TGTGCCAGTAGTATATACCACTCCGGGTTGACTGGGGCTTTCTTT	CASSIYHSGLTGAFF
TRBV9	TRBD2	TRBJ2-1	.	TGTGCCAGCAGCGTAGCTCCAGCGGGGGCCATTAGCTCCTACAATGAGCAGTTCTTC	CASSVAPAGAISSYNEQFF